The clone carrying this T cell receptor beta chain has a handful of counts. Its cognate antigen is unknown. TCRdb passed the RT-PCR reads through MiXCR, listing each CDR3 protein once. The top ten clones hold 26% of a sample with fewer than 250,000 distinct CDR3 sequences, around an eighth of them seen once. This sample was included in a study of response to subunit inactivated influenza vaccine. Study findings and constraints: The authors offered the suggestion that each seasonal influenza vaccination recruits few new T cells.

Trimming took 2 bases from V and 5 from J; bases not matched to a gene: 6. Per the germline V gene, CDR1 is MNHEY and CDR2 is SMNVEV (reference sequence). The CDR3 runs 16 residues. This chain uses TRBV27 with TRBJ2-3; 11 bases map to TRBD2. The sample in question was CD8+ T cells sorted from PBMCs, obtained 5 to 6 days after vaccination. This clonotype was obtained from a man between 45 and 60 years old who received an inactivated influenza vaccine. DNA for the CDR3: TGTGCCAGCAGTTTAATAGCGGGGGGGCCCGGAGATACGCAGTATTTT. This translates into CASSLIAGGPGDTQYF.